Included here is one TCR beta chain sequence, with context. Its antigen specificity is not known. No quality values exist for individual bases; no much larger clone is one base distant. This specimen comes from a study of CD8 T cells in Susac syndrome (dated by TCRdb to between 2017 and 2020). With regard to the full study: Whether CD8+ T cell activation and differentiation in Susac syndrome was antigen driven was tested using repertoire sequencing.

From the cysteine through the phenylalanine, the CDR3 covers 16 amino acids. Solely the CDR3 DNA is kept, with 48 bases framed from the first base. CDR1 SGHTS and CDR2 YDEGEE are derived from the germline V gene. V is pared back by 0 bases and J by 2 bases, with 12 bases lying between the germline termini. What the research found in general, with its limitations: The number of individuals in the TCR sequencing and HLA analysis was recognized as being relatively small.

RNA was extracted using the RNeasy kit, and 0.5 to 1 microgram was reverse transcribed with random hexamers. The immunoSEQ multiplex PCR assay, which covers 54 Vbeta and 13 Jbeta segments, was used to amplify TCR beta CDR3 regions. To correct PCR amplification bias, a synthetic template baseline was used for both primer optimization and computational correction. Per the original workflow: Only productive sequences were kept, with reads annotated to V, D and J genes according to IMGT and analyzed in immunoSEQ Analyzer. To calculate clonality, Shannon entropy was normalized by log2 of the number of productive unique sequences and then subtracted from one. For each patient and control, public and private clones were evaluated within the 100 most prevalent clones. Clones were defined as Susac-specific if absent from the healthy and MS cohorts, from some 1,000 published viral clones and from other ImmuneACCESS disease sequences. TCRdb reran the public reads through fastp at Q25 and MiXCR, keeping productive beta chains. Rows with one shared CDR3 protein collapse into an entry with the most common genes and DNA. None of the V and J calls come from the authors' own analysis; TCRdb made them. The sample table contains some 99,000 distinct CDR3 sequences; only one count was recorded for roughly 95% of them. The top ten clones comprise 0.096% of the sample.

Peripheral blood CD8+ and CD4+ T cells from healthy donors, Susac syndrome patients and multiple sclerosis patients were profiled by high-throughput TCR beta sequencing. Healthy donors were age- and sex-matched controls. Bulk CD8+ and CD4+ T cells were purified by magnetic negative isolation, while CD8+ TEMRA cells were enriched using FACS. Blood was drawn into EDTA tubes, processed within 24 hours, and PBMCs were isolated by density gradient centrifugation. PBMCs intended for TCR sequencing were cryopreserved in liquid nitrogen and were subsequently thawed in a 37 degrees C water bath. The sorted or isolated CD4+, CD8+ and CD8+ TEMRA cells reached a purity of at least 90%.

The receptor comes from a human donor in good health. This receptor chain uses TRBV5-8 and TRBJ2-4; perhaps TRBD1 is the D gene, with 6 bases matching. Specimen: CD4+ T cells from PBMCs. This receptor carries the CDR3 CASSLAGTPTKNIQYF. The DNA sequence is TGTGCCAGCAGCTTGGCCGGGACACCCACCAAAAACATTCAGTACTTC.